This entry is about one T cell receptor (beta chain). Its antigen is still unknown. Isolated RNA was reverse transcribed in full, so expressed TCRB transcripts were sequenced. Sequencing was performed with immunoSEQ multiplex PCR; in TCRdb, only in-frame clones are kept and a portion is missing. This sample has about 150,000 clones; approximately 8.1% occur once, and the top ten carry 0.5% to 0.65%. The germline gives CDR1 SGHAT, CDR2 FQNNGV. The CDR3 is 18 residues long. The V gene end was trimmed by 1 base and the J gene end by 4 bases; junction bases not matched to a gene: 15. The data were obtained in a study of beta chain features in type 1 diabetes. Study-level results: Fewer insertions but more deletions were seen at VDJ junctions in type 1 diabetes patients.

Donors underwent one heparinised blood draw, around 100 mL on average. A CD45RO/CCR7/CD25/CD127/CD95/CD27 panel sorted naive, central memory, regulatory and stem cell-like memory CD4+ cells. Material for sequencing was central memory CD4+ T cells from blood. The TCR comes from a man aged 18-30 years in good health. This chain uses TRBV11-2 with TRBJ1-1; 7 bases line up with TRBD1. The CDR3 DNA follows: TGTGCCAGCAGCTTAGTTCGCCCCGTCGGTGCAGGGGGCACTGAAGCTTTCTTT. Protein: CASSLVRPVGAGGTEAFF.